This T cell receptor beta chain is drawn from a study of vaccination and CD4 T cells after COVID-19. Study details: Post-vaccination samples were procured at a median of approximately 70 days following dose two (range 14 to 241).

This CDR3 spans 14 amino acids. V was pared by 6 bases and J by 7 bases, with 6 bases of the junction left unmatched. Germline values: CDR1 MNHNS, CDR2 SASEGT. Described treatment: approximately nine-day PBMC culture with coronavirus spike peptide pools or control peptides (ViraFEST assay). Prior SARS-CoV-2 infection was excluded in healthy vaccine recipients by negative nucleocapsid antibodies before and after vaccination. Concerning this clonotype: Its antigen is unknown.

The Oncomine TCR Beta short-read assay was applied to DNA of cultured CD4+ T cells. Each CDR3 protein gets one entry after TCRdb re-called the PCR reads with MiXCR. Of 20,000 to 25,000 distinct CDR3 sequences detected, around 66% appear once; the ten largest clones hold under 20%. Sequenced material: CD4+ T cells from blood, cultured in vitro, taken after SARS-CoV-2 vaccination. The chain recombines TRBV6-1 with TRBJ1-5, with 10 bases identical to TRBD1. This receptor was obtained from a human donor who received a COVID-19 vaccine. This chain's CDR3 is CASSPDRGIQPQHF. In nucleotides, the CDR3 is TGTGCCAGCAGCCCGGACAGGGGGATACAGCCCCAGCATTTT.